The rows below give T cell receptor beta chains drawn from one sample of a study of shared T cell receptors in the human thymus. The method was immunoSEQ multiplex PCR; TCRdb's version includes in-frame clones alone and lacks a portion of them. Of about 660,000 clones in the sample, more than 75% were seen once. The same data also went into a second study, on human thymus T cells.

The sequencing input was thymocytes. The receptors were sampled from a boy in the first two years of life with a congenital heart defect. Each CDR3 is given with its conserved first and last residue. The order of the fields is D gene, J gene, clone size, V gene, CDR3 protein, CDR3 DNA. The D gene is left open where the match is weak. The size field is filled for only some rows; it gives once, few, many or a size class.

TRBD1 TRBJ2-7 NA TRBV11-2 CASSPLLSDRTSQYF TGTGCCAGCAGCCCATTACTCTCGGACAGGACATCGCAGTACTTC
TRBD1 TRBJ2-2 once TRBV5-1 CASSLAGGTGELFF TGCGCCAGCAGCTTGGCAGGGGGCACCGGGGAGCTGTTTTTT
NA TRBJ2-7 NA TRBV4-3 CASSQDSSGTGGASGGKYEQYF TGCGCCAGCAGCCAAGATTCCTCCGGGACAGGGGGTGCTAGCGGGGGGAAATACGAGCAGTACTTC
NA TRBJ2-7 NA TRBV15 CATSRDGHAGSYEQYF TGTGCCACCAGCAGAGATGGACATGCTGGCTCCTACGAGCAGTACTTC
TRBD1 TRBJ1-5 NA TRBV4-1 CASSLRTGDGSNQPQHF TGCGCCAGCAGCCTACGGACAGGGGACGGTAGCAATCAGCCCCAGCATTTT
TRBD2 TRBJ2-7 NA TRBV4-3 CASSQDGLAGSGSYEQYF TGCGCCAGCAGCCAAGATGGACTAGCGGGGTCTGGCTCCTACGAGCAGTACTTC
NA TRBJ2-2 NA TRBV6-1 CASRYTGSYTGELFF TGTGCCAGCCGCTATACAGGGTCTTACACCGGGGAGCTGTTTTTT
TRBD1 TRBJ2-5 NA TRBV11-2 CASSSHRFTGGETQYF TGTGCCAGCAGCTCTCACCGATTTACAGGGGGAGAGACCCAGTACTTC
TRBD2 TRBJ2-1 NA TRBV28 CASGGLSSYNEQFF TGTGCCAGCGGGGGACTAAGCTCCTACAATGAGCAGTTCTTC
TRBD1 TRBJ2-7 NA TRBV27 CASRTRTGVREQYF TGTGCCAGCAGAACTCGGACAGGGGTCCGCGAGCAGTACTTC
TRBD1 TRBJ1-2 NA TRBV30 CAWTPRTGGNYGYTF TGTGCCTGGACTCCCCGGACAGGGGGAAACTATGGCTACACCTTC
NA TRBJ2-1 NA TRBV2 CASTSSDNEQFF TGTGCCAGCACTAGTTCGGACAATGAGCAGTTCTTC
TRBD1 TRBJ2-7 few TRBV10-3 CAISGRTGYEQYF TGTGCCATCAGTGGACGGACAGGCTACGAGCAGTACTTC
TRBD2 TRBJ2-1 NA TRBV30 CAWNGPSGGSSYNEQFF TGTGCCTGGAATGGGCCTAGCGGGGGCTCCTCCTACAATGAGCAGTTCTTC
TRBD1 TRBJ1-6 NA TRBV7-9 CASSFAAPGQKSSPLHF TGTGCCAGCAGCTTCGCGGCCCCGGGACAGAAGTCTTCACCCCTCCACTTT
TRBD1 TRBJ2-7 NA TRBV6-5 CASSSRGRLDF TGTGCCAGCAGTTCAAGGGGGCGCCTAGACTTC
NA TRBJ1-6 NA TRBV30 CAWSVLSEGNSPLHF TGTGCCTGGAGTGTACTCAGCGAGGGTAATTCACCCCTCCACTTT
TRBD2 TRBJ2-1 NA TRBV9 CASSVVTSGRNEQFF TGTGCCAGCAGCGTAGTGACTAGCGGGAGAAACGAGCAGTTCTTC
NA TRBJ2-2 NA TRBV14 CASSQDRRERAGELFF TGTGCCAGCAGCCAAGATCGCCGGGAACGAGCCGGGGAGCTGTTTTTT
NA TRBJ1-3 NA TRBV5-6 CASSLGGETNHSGNTIYF TGTGCCAGCAGCTTGGGGGGGGAGACGAACCACTCTGGAAACACCATATATTTT
NA TRBJ2-3 few TRBV5-1 CASSLIRDTDTQYF TGCGCCAGCAGCTTGATCCGGGACACAGATACGCAGTATTTT
NA TRBJ2-3 NA TRBV14 CASSQGASWVTDTQYF TGTGCCAGCAGCCAGGGGGCTAGCTGGGTGACAGATACGCAGTATTTT
NA TRBJ1-4 NA TRBV4-3 CASSHFTPEANEKLFF TGCGCCAGCAGCCACTTTACCCCAGAGGCTAATGAAAAACTGTTTTTT
NA TRBJ2-5 NA TRBV4-3 CASSHGGETQYF TGCGCCAGCAGCCATGGAGGGGAGACCCAGTACTTC
NA TRBJ2-5 NA TRBV6-1 CASSRRDTGRLGEYF TGTGCCAGCAGCCGACGGGACACGGGTCGTTTGGGGGAGTACTTC
NA TRBJ2-1 NA TRBV5-6 CASSFRYTTREVVNEQFF TGTGCCAGCAGCTTCCGCTATACAACCCGGGAAGTAGTGAATGAGCAGTTCTTC
TRBD1 TRBJ2-7 NA TRBV13 CASSSADTPGTGGVEQYF TGTGCCAGCAGCTCCGCGGATACTCCCGGGACAGGGGGCGTCGAGCAGTACTTC
TRBD1 TRBJ2-7 NA TRBV10-2 CASRQGRTDSYEQYF TGCGCCAGCAGACAGGGGCGCACCGACTCCTACGAGCAGTACTTC
TRBD1 TRBJ2-1 NA TRBV2 CASSGGRTGGFHEQFF TGTGCCAGCAGTGGGGGAAGGACAGGGGGTTTTCATGAGCAGTTCTTC
TRBD1 TRBJ1-5 NA TRBV5-6 CASSRTGTGNYSNQPQHF TGTGCCAGCAGTCGTACCGGGACAGGGAACTATAGCAATCAGCCCCAGCATTTT
NA TRBJ2-7 NA TRBV5-4 CASSLSFRSHEQYF TGTGCCAGCAGCTTGTCCTTTCGGAGCCACGAGCAGTACTTC